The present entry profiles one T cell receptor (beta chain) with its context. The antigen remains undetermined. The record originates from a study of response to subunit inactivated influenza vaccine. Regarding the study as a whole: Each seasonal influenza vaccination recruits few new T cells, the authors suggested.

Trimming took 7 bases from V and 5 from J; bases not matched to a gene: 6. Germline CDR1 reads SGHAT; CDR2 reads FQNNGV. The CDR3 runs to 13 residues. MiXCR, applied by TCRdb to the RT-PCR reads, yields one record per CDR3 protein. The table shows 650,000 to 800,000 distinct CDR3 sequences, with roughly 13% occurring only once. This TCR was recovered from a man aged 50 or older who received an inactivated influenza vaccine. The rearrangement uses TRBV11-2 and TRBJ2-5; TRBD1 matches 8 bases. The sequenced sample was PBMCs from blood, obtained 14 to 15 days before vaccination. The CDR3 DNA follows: TGTGCCAGCACGCTTAGGACAGGGGAGACCCAGTACTTC. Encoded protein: CASTLRTGETQYF.